These T cell receptor beta chains were read from a single sample in a study of cytomegalovirus exposure and HLA in healthy donors. Some clones are missing from TCRdb's copy, which holds only in-frame ones; the method was immunoSEQ multiplex PCR. The sample has 150,000 to 200,000 clones, roughly 75% seen once. Sequencing was carried out using PBMCs. All receptors come from a man aged 40-49 years in good health and CMV-seronegative. CDR3s include the opening cysteine and the closing phenylalanine or tryptophan. A D gene is named only where the DNA matches it firmly. Some rows have no size entry. The others give once, few or many, or a class for an expanded clone.

clone size: few; V gene: TRBV5-1; D gene: TRBD1; J gene: TRBJ1-2; CDR3 DNA: TGCGCCAGCAGCCAAGGGGGCGCGATACCTTATGGCTACACCTTC; CDR3 protein: CASSQGGAIPYGYTF
clone size: NA; V gene: TRBV25-1; D gene: TRBD1; J gene: TRBJ2-6; CDR3 DNA: TGTGCCAGCAGCCGCCAGGGGGCTGGGGCCAACGTCCTGACTTTC; CDR3 protein: CASSRQGAGANVLTF
clone size: NA; V gene: TRBV18; D gene: NA; J gene: TRBJ1-5; CDR3 DNA: TGTGCCAGCTCACCAGATTCAGGGAATCAGCCCCAGCATTTT; CDR3 protein: CASSPDSGNQPQHF
clone size: NA; V gene: TRBV9; D gene: TRBD2; J gene: TRBJ2-1; CDR3 DNA: TGTGCCAGCAGCGTAGCTACTTGGGGACTAGCGGGAGGGCCGGTTGAGCAGTTCTTC; CDR3 protein: CASSVATWGLAGGPVEQFF
clone size: NA; V gene: TRBV4-3; D gene: NA; J gene: TRBJ2-7; CDR3 DNA: TGCGCCAGCAGCCAAGATCCAGGGGCACTTTACGAGCAGTACTTC; CDR3 protein: CASSQDPGALYEQYF
clone size: NA; V gene: TRBV29-1; D gene: NA; J gene: TRBJ2-7; CDR3 DNA: TGCAGCGTTGAAACCCGTCAGGGAAGAGCCGAGCAGTACTTC; CDR3 protein: CSVETRQGRAEQYF
clone size: NA; V gene: TRBV11-3; D gene: TRBD2; J gene: TRBJ2-7; CDR3 DNA: TGTGCCAGCAGCCCAACTAGCGGGTCCTACGAGCAGTACTTC; CDR3 protein: CASSPTSGSYEQYF
clone size: NA; V gene: TRBV6-1; D gene: NA; J gene: TRBJ2-3; CDR3 DNA: TGTGCCAGCAGTGAACTGCAGGGCCGCACAGATACGCAGTATTTT; CDR3 protein: CASSELQGRTDTQYF
clone size: NA; V gene: TRBV9; D gene: NA; J gene: TRBJ1-5; CDR3 DNA: TGTGCCAGCAGCTCTAACAATCAGCCCCAGCATTTT; CDR3 protein: CASSSNNQPQHF
clone size: NA; V gene: TRBV11-2; D gene: NA; J gene: TRBJ2-7; CDR3 DNA: TGTGCCAGCAGCTTAGTGCAGATCGGAGGCGAGCAGTACTTC; CDR3 protein: CASSLVQIGGEQYF
clone size: NA; V gene: TRBV6-1; D gene: NA; J gene: TRBJ1-2; CDR3 DNA: TGTGCCAGCAGTGAAATACAGGGAAACTATGGCTACACCTTC; CDR3 protein: CASSEIQGNYGYTF
clone size: NA; V gene: TRBV29-1; D gene: TRBD1; J gene: TRBJ1-5; CDR3 DNA: TGCAGCGTTGGAGGACAGGGCAATCAGCCCCAGCATTTT; CDR3 protein: CSVGGQGNQPQHF
clone size: NA; V gene: TRBV19; D gene: NA; J gene: TRBJ1-3; CDR3 DNA: TGTGCCAGTAGAATTACTACTGTAAGCTCTGGAAACACCATATATTTT; CDR3 protein: CASRITTVSSGNTIYF
clone size: NA; V gene: TRBV27; D gene: NA; J gene: TRBJ1-1; CDR3 DNA: TGTGCCAGCAGTTCCCTTCCGGGGGTCTCCTACCTGAACACTGAAGCTTTCTTT; CDR3 protein: CASSSLPGVSYLNTEAFF